This TCR beta chain was profiled in a study of blood T cell repertoires in COVID-19. Study background: In each case, the material was cDNA or gDNA derived from T cells, B-cell-depleted T cells, or PBMCs.

Resolution of symptoms, clearance, or two negative PCRs was present in recovered Cohort 3 donors. Trimming stripped 5 bases from V and 2 bases from J, with 3 bases between. CDR1 SGHAT and CDR2 FQNNGV come from the germline V gene. CDR3 length: 11 residues. In the source study's methods: How many nucleated cells were present was estimated from reference gene primer amplification. Data came from immunoSEQ multiplex PCR; TCRdb stores just in-frame clones and leaves some out. The V and J calls and clone size are taken from that table; D and trimming were inferred from the DNA. The sample records 250,000 to 300,000 clones, 75% to 95% being singletons.

This sequence was found in a woman aged 25 to 45 who had recovered from COVID-19. The rearrangement links TRBV11-2 to TRBJ1-2; D is unresolved. The sequenced material came from PBMCs or T cells enriched from blood (not recorded which). Here the CDR3 DNA reads TGTGCCAGCAGCGAGAACTATGGCTACACCTTC. Protein: CASSENYGYTF.